The 15 T cell receptor beta chains presented below share a single source sample, sequenced in a study of shared clonotypes between healthy human individuals. Repertoires were generated with immunoSEQ multiplex PCR, while TCRdb's copy carries only in-frame clones and drops some. The sample yields 550,000 to 700,000 clones, 55% to 85% seen once. Sequenced: memory CD4+ T cells sorted from blood. The subset: CD45RA-negative fraction. The origin of the receptors is a woman in her twenties or thirties in good health.

About this clone: Other DNA sequences in the same sample also yield this CDR3. The chain couples TRBV18 to TRBJ1-1; a weak D match, TRBD1 (5 bases). V lost 3 bases and J lost 1, with 12 bases in between. The CDR3 contains 15 residues. CDR1 and CDR2 from the germline V gene are KGHSH and LQKENI. CDR3 amino acids: CASSPGLGENTEAFF. The CDR3 DNA reads as TGTGCCAGCTCACCCGGCCTGGGGGAGAACACTGAAGCTTTCTTT. Full variable domain (rest looked up from reference TRBV18 and TRBJ1-1): NAGVMQNPRHLVRRRGQEARLRCSPMKGHSHVYWYRQLPEEGLKFMVYLQKENIIDESGMPKERFSAEFPKEGPSILRIQQVVRGDSAAYFCASSPGLGENTEAFFGQGTRLTVV.

The sample holds a few counts of this clone. The chain uses TRBV19 and TRBJ2-7, with 8 nucleotides matching TRBD2. J lost 3 bases, V lost 7 bases, and 8 bases had no gene match. Germline V gene lookup returns CDR1 LNHDA and CDR2 SQIVND (reference sequence). The CDR3 extends over 14 amino acids. The DNA for the CDR3 is TGTGCCAGTAAGGCGGGAGGAAGTAACTACGAGCAGTACTTC. Its protein is CASKAGGSNYEQYF.

V usage is TRBV5-6 and J usage is TRBJ2-1; possibly TRBD2 for D (6 bases). Trimming stripped 3 bases from V and 6 bases from J, with 13 bases between. CDR1 and CDR2 from the germline V gene are SGHDT and YYEEEE. The CDR3 consists of 14 residues. The CDR3 spells CASSSFGGTNEQFF. The CDR3 DNA is TGTGCCAGCAGCTCTTTCGGGGGTACCAATGAGCAGTTCTTC.

V gene TRBV28 combines with J gene TRBJ2-1; perhaps D is TRBD1 or TRBD2 (5 bases each). The germline gives CDR1 MDHEN, CDR2 SYDVKM. Trimming left V 3 bases short and J 2 bases short, with 14 bases between. This CDR3 comprises 16 residues. The CDR3 nucleotides are TGTGCCAGCAGTTTCGGAGGCGCAGGGCCCTACAATGAGCAGTTCTTC. Its protein is CASSFGGAGPYNEQFF.

This chain uses TRBV19 with TRBJ1-4, with 7 bases matching TRBD1. The trim removed 7 bases at V and 9 bases at J, leaving 11 bases unmatched. The CDR3 is 14 amino acids. Germline V CDR1 and CDR2: LNHDA, SQIVND (reference sequence). The DNA of the CDR3 is TGTGCCAGTAAAACGAGGGACAGCGAAAAAAAACTGTTTTTT. This translates into CASKTRDSEKKLFF.

This sequence joins TRBV11-2 and TRBJ2-1; TRBD2 aligns across 11 bases. Per the germline V gene, CDR1 is SGHAT and CDR2 is FQNNGV. This CDR3 comprises 16 residues. After removal of 5 bases from V and 8 bases from J, the junction contained 11 bases not matched to a gene. The CDR3 region has the DNA TGTGCCAGCAGCCTCTCGACTAGCGGGATTACCTATGAGCAGTTCTTC. Its translation is CASSLSTSGITYEQFF. Together with reference TRBV11-2 and TRBJ2-1, the CDR3 gives the full variable domain: EAGVAQSPRYKIIEKRQSVAFWCNPISGHATLYWYQQILGQGPKLLIQFQNNGVVDDSQLPKDRFSAERLKGVDSTLKIQPAKLEDSAVYLCASSLSTSGITYEQFFGPGTRLTVL.

This chain uses TRBV1 with TRBJ2-7; the table's D call, TRBD2, was not checked against the DNA. TRBV1 is listed as a pseudogene. This CDR3 is built from 18 residues. CDR3 coding DNA: TGCACCAGCAGCCAAGATGGCGGACTAGCGGGAGGATCCTACGAGCAGTACTTC. Its translation is CTSSQDGGLAGGSYEQYF.

This clone showed up just a few times. This chain joins TRBV5-6 and TRBJ1-1; D call uncertain. Between the trimmed V and J ends, which lost 4 bases and 7 bases, there was a span of 17 bases. In germline, CDR1 is SGHDT, CDR2 YYEEEE. CDR3 size: 14 residues. CDR3 nucleotides: TGTGCCAGCAGCCCTTTGGTAGTGGGCAGTGAAGCTTTCTTT. Residues: CASSPLVVGSEAFF.

The chain couples TRBV7-2 to TRBJ2-1; 7 nucleotides line up with TRBD2. This CDR3 has 16 amino acids. V dropped 5 bases and J dropped 4; count of bases not matched to a gene: 11. Germline values: CDR1 SGHTA, CDR2 FQGNSA. CDR3 protein: CASSPIGLAAYNEQFF. As DNA, the CDR3 is TGTGCCAGCAGCCCGATAGGGCTAGCGGCGTACAATGAGCAGTTCTTC. Full variable domain (remainder filled in from reference TRBV7-2 and TRBJ2-1): GAGVSQSPSNKVTEKGKDVELRCDPISGHTALYWYRQSLGQGLEFLIYFQGNSAPDKSGLPSDRFSAERTGGSVSTLTIQRTQQEDSAVYLCASSPIGLAAYNEQFFGPGTRLTVL.

This chain connects TRBV18 to TRBJ1-4; D gene unclear. Germline V lookup: CDR1 KGHSH, CDR2 LQKENI. The CDR3 loop spans 14 amino acids. The ends were cut back, 4 bases at V and 8 bases at J, with 14 bases in the middle. CDR3 bases: TGTGCCAGCTCACGGTCGGGTGGAAGGGAAAAACTGTTTTTT. Residues: CASSRSGGREKLFF.

The chain uses TRBV28 and TRBJ2-7; 7 bases align to TRBD2. The germline CDR1 and CDR2 sequences are MDHEN and SYDVKM. Germline trimming cut 3 bases from V and 7 bases from J; bases unmatched to any gene: 12. This CDR3 is 15 amino acids long. Here the CDR3 reads CASSFGLAEPEEQYF. The CDR3 nucleotides read TGTGCCAGCAGTTTCGGCCTAGCGGAGCCCGAGGAGCAGTACTTC.

This chain joins TRBV18 and TRBJ1-1; D call uncertain. Germline CDR1 reads KGHSH; CDR2 reads LQKENI. The CDR3 extends over 13 amino acids. Deletions cut 6 bases from V and 2 bases from J, with 10 bases between. The DNA of the CDR3 is TGTGCCAGCTCGCTACAGAGCAACACTGAAGCTTTCTTT. It specifies CASSLQSNTEAFF.

This clone was detected ten times or more. This chain joins TRBV5-4 and TRBJ2-2; a possible D gene is TRBD2 (5 bases). With 4 bases removed from V and 7 bases from J, the gap between germline ends came to 17 bases. Germline V gene lookup returns CDR1 SGHNT and CDR2 YYREEE (reference sequence). CDR3 length equals 15 residues. The CDR3 sequence is CASSIGGRRVGELFF. CDR3 bases: TGTGCCAGCAGCATCGGCGGGCGCCGAGTCGGGGAGCTGTTTTTT.

This sequence joins TRBV6-1 and TRBJ2-1; 8 bases map to TRBD1. The CDR3 contains 16 residues. V shed 0 bases and J 6 bases; nucleotides not matched to a gene: 7. Germline CDR1 MNHNS, CDR2 SASEGT. CDR3: CASSEAHRGFFNEQFF. CDR3 nucleotide sequence: TGTGCCAGCAGTGAAGCCCACAGGGGGTTTTTCAATGAGCAGTTCTTC.

The chain's CDR3 is CASSFWGGADTQYF. CDR3 sequence (DNA): TGCGCCAGCAGCTTTTGGGGAGGCGCAGATACGCAGTATTTT. The V call is TRBV5-1, the J call TRBJ2-3; tentatively, D is TRBD2 (6 bases). The germline gives CDR1 SGHRS, CDR2 YFSETQ. Between the trimmed V and J ends, which lost 2 bases and 4 bases, there was a span of 11 bases. This CDR3 contains 14 residues.